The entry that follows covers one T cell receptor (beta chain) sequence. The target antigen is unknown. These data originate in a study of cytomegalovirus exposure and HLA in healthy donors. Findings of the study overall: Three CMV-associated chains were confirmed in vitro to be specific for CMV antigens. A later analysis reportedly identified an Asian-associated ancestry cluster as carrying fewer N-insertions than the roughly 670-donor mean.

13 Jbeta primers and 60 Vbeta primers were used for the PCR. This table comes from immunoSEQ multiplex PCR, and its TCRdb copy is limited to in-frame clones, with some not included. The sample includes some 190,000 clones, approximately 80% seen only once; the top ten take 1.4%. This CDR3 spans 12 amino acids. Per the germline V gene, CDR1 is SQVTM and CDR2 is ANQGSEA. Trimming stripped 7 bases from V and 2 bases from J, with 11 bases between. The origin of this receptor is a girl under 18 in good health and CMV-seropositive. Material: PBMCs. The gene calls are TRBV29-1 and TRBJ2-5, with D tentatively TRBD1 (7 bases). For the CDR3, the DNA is TGCAGCGGCGGGACAGCACAAGAGACCCAGTACTTC. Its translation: CSGGTAQETQYF.